This TCR beta chain was observed in a study of a mutant IDH1 vaccine in newly diagnosed glioma. In the study overall: Patients previously underwent radiotherapy, temozolomide, or both, and most underwent both. Whole-study findings and limits: It was 93.3% of patients that developed vaccine-induced immune responses.

Data came from immunoSEQ multiplex PCR; TCRdb stores just in-frame clones and leaves some out. The data contain tens of thousands of clones, approximately 80% of them seen just once; the ten biggest clones take up nearly 25%. Details on this clone: Its antigen is as yet unknown.

Indicated time point: week 5, during vaccination. The vaccine gave 300 ug of a 20-mer mutant IDH1 peptide subcutaneously per dose. Donors' newly diagnosed IDH1-mutant WHO grade 3 or 4 astrocytomas lacked nuclear ATRX. The CDR3 runs 14 residues. J gave up 5 bases and V 4 bases, and 6 bases lay outside the gene matches. Germline assignment: CDR1 SGHNT and CDR2 YYREEE (reference sequence). The TCR was taken from a man between 25 and 39 years old with glioma. This chain links TRBV5-4 with TRBJ1-3; 7 bases map to TRBD1. Specimen: PBMCs, collected from a glioma patient whose treatment included an IDH1 peptide vaccine. The CDR3 sequence: CASSVGQRRNTIYF. CDR3 DNA sequence: TGTGCCAGCAGCGTGGGACAGCGGAGAAACACCATATATTTT.